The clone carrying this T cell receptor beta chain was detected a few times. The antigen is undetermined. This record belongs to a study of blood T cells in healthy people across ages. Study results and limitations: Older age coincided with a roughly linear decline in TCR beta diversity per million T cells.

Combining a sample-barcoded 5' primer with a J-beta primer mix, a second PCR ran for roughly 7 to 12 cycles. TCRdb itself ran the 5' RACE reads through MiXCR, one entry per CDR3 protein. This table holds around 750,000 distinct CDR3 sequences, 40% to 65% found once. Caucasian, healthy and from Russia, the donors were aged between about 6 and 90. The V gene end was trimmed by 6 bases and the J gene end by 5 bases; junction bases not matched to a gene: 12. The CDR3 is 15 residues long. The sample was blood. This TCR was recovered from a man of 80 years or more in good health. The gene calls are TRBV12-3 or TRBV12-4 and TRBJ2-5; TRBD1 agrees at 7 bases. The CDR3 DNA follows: TGTGCCAGCAGAAATACAGGGGCGGTCGGGGAGACCCAGTACTTC. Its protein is CASRNTGAVGETQYF.